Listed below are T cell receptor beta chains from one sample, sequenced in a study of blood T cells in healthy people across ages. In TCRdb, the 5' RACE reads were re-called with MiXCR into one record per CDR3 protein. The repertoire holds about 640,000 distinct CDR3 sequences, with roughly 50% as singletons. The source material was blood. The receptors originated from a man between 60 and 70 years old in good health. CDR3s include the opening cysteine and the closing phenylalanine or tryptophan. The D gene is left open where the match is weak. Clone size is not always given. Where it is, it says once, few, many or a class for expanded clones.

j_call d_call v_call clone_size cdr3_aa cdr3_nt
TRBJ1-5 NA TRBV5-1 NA CASSSSPGHQPQHF TGCGCCAGCAGCTCGTCCCCGGGGCATCAGCCCCAGCATTTT
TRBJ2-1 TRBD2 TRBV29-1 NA CSVEAGGDNEQFF TGCAGCGTTGAGGCGGGGGGGGACAATGAGCAGTTCTTC
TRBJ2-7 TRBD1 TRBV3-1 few CASSPGQLVAQYF TGTGCCAGCAGCCCGGGACAGCTCGTGGCCCAGTACTTC
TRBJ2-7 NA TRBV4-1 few CASSQVSAGEQYF TGCGCCAGCAGCCAAGTGTCAGCAGGCGAGCAGTACTTC
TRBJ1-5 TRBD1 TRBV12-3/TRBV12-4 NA CASSLNNRGANQPQHF TGTGCCAGCAGTTTAAATAACAGGGGTGCAAATCAGCCCCAGCATTTT
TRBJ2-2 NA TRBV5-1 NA CASSMGLYTGELFF TGCGCCAGCAGCATGGGACTGTACACCGGGGAGCTGTTTTTT
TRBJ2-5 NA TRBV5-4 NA CASSLRRPGGETQYF TGTGCCAGCAGCTTGCGGAGGCCAGGAGGGGAGACCCAGTACTTC
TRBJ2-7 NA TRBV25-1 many CASSVSSYEQYF TGTGCCAGCAGTGTCAGTTCCTACGAGCAGTACTTC
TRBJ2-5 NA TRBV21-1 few CASSKRGQGQETQYF TGTGCCAGCAGCAAAAGGGGACAGGGGCAAGAGACCCAGTACTTC
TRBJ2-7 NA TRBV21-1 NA CASSHKNREDRDSPMMVSYEQYF TGTGCCAGCAGTCATAAAAATAGGGAGGACCGGGACAGCCCCATGATGGTCTCCTACGAGCAGTACTTC
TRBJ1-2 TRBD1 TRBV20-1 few CSARDRGGYGYTF TGCAGTGCTAGGGACAGGGGCGGCTATGGCTACACCTTC
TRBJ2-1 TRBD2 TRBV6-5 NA CASSYSGGTYNEQFF TGTGCCAGCAGTTATAGCGGGGGGACTTACAATGAGCAGTTCTTC
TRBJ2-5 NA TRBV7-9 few CATTPRGETQYF TGTGCCACGACGCCTCGAGGGGAGACCCAGTACTTC
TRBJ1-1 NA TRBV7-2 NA CASSPRQARNTEAFF TGTGCCAGCAGCCCCCGACAGGCAAGGAACACTGAAGCTTTCTTT
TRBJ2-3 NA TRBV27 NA CASSAPGRWPDTQYF TGTGCCAGCAGTGCCCCGGGACGGTGGCCAGATACGCAGTATTTT
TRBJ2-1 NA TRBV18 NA CASSPPSVSYNEQFF TGTGCCAGCTCGCCACCGTCGGTCTCCTACAATGAGCAGTTCTTC
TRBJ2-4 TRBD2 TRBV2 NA CASSEGLAGAIQYF TGTGCCAGCAGTGAAGGGCTAGCGGGAGCCATTCAGTACTTC
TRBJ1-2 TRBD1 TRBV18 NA CASSPSRGSVNYGYTF TGTGCCAGCTCACCTTCCAGGGGGTCGGTAAACTATGGCTACACCTTC
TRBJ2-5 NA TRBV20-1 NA CSARRSGASQETQYF TGCAGTGCTAGGAGGAGTGGGGCTTCCCAAGAGACCCAGTACTTC
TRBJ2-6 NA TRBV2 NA CASERDPVSGANVLTF TGTGCCAGCGAGAGGGACCCTGTCTCTGGGGCCAACGTCCTGACTTTC
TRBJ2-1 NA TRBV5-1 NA CASSIVADTYNEQFF TGCGCCAGCAGCATAGTAGCAGATACCTACAATGAGCAGTTCTTC
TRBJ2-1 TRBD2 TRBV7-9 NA CASSFGGGDNEQFF TGTGCCAGCAGCTTTGGGGGGGGTGACAATGAGCAGTTCTTC
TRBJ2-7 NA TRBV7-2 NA CASSLGRERIYEQYF TGTGCCAGCAGCTTAGGACGAGAAAGAATCTACGAGCAGTACTTC
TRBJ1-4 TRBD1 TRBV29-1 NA CSVYLGTGGEKLFF TGCAGCGTGTACCTCGGGACAGGGGGCGAAAAACTGTTTTTT
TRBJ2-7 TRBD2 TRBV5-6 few CASSFGLAGSYEQYF TGTGCCAGCAGCTTCGGACTAGCGGGCTCCTACGAGCAGTACTTC
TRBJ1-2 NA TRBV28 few CASSPWGDGYTF TGTGCCAGCAGTCCGTGGGGGGATGGCTACACCTTC